The 28 T cell receptor beta chains given below trace back to one sample, sequenced in a study of cytomegalovirus exposure and HLA in healthy donors. Amplification used 60 Vbeta primers and 13 Jbeta primers. Generated by immunoSEQ multiplex PCR, the TCRdb table keeps only in-frame clones and is missing some. The data show under 170,000 clones, with approximately 85% seen just once and around 6.3% held by the top ten. Specimen: PBMCs. The source of these receptors is a man over 45 in good health and CMV-seropositive.

This clone appeared once. The chain couples TRBV6-4 to TRBJ2-2; 10 nucleotides align to TRBD2. The V segment lost 6 bases and the J segment 4 bases; nucleotides outside the gene matches: 8. CDR1 is MRHNA, CDR2 SNTAGT, per germline. The CDR3 totals 16 residues. The CDR3 here is CASREAGGPSTGELFF. In DNA, the CDR3 is TGTGCCAGCAGGGAAGCGGGAGGGCCGAGCACCGGGGAGCTGTTTTTT.

This rearrangement joins TRBV5-1 to TRBJ1-6; 10 nucleotides line up with TRBD1. Trimming removed 0 bases from V and 8 bases from J; junction bases left unmatched: 5. CDR3 size: 16 residues. Germline assignment: CDR1 SGHRS and CDR2 YFSETQ. This CDR3 is CASSLGGTGVDSPLHF. CDR3 coding DNA: TGCGCCAGCAGCTTGGGAGGGACAGGGGTAGATTCACCCCTCCACTTT.

The chain carries TRBV5-1 and TRBJ2-1, with 8 bases identical to TRBD2. The length of the CDR3 is 14 residues. V lost 4 bases and J lost 5; bases outside the gene matches: 5. In germline, CDR1 is SGHRS, CDR2 YFSETQ. This CDR3 reads CASSQGLENNEQFF. The CDR3 region has the DNA TGCGCCAGCAGCCAGGGACTAGAGAACAATGAGCAGTTCTTC.

The rearrangement joins TRBV6-1 to TRBJ1-6; D is unresolved. V lost 6 bases to trimming and J lost 0 bases, with 6 bases between them. Germline CDR1 MNHNS, CDR2 SASEGT. The CDR3 consists of 14 residues. CDR3 region: CASRRGSYNSPLHF. CDR3 bases: TGTGCCAGCAGGCGGGGCTCCTATAATTCACCCCTCCACTTT.

The rearrangement links TRBV30 to TRBJ1-1, with D possibly being TRBD1 (5 bases). CDR1 is GTSNPN and CDR2 is SVGIG in the germline V gene (reference sequence). There are 13 residues in the CDR3. V lost 1 base and J 1 base, leaving 7 bases between the germline ends. CDR3 residues: CAWSARANTEAFF. In nucleotides, the CDR3 is TGTGCCTGGAGTGCCAGGGCGAACACTGAAGCTTTCTTT.

The chain recombines TRBV4-1 with TRBJ2-7, with D possibly being TRBD1 (6 bases). V gave up 3 bases and J gave up 6 bases, with 12 bases separating them. Germline CDR1 is MGHRA and CDR2 is YSYEKL. This CDR3 has 13 amino acids. CDR3 region: CASSQGASREQYF. The CDR3, as DNA: TGCGCCAGCAGCCAGGGGGCCTCCCGCGAGCAGTACTTC.

This clone was observed a single time. This chain connects TRBV28 to TRBJ2-2; D gene ambiguous. Germline V gene data show CDR1 as MDHEN and CDR2 as SYDVKM. Trimming took 6 bases from V and 13 from J, leaving 15 bases between them. The CDR3 contains 12 residues. The CDR3 region has the DNA TGTGCCAGCAGACCAGATGGAAGGAGGCTGTTTTTT. Amino acids: CASRPDGRRLFF.

The V call is TRBV9, the J call TRBJ2-2; tentatively, D is TRBD2 (6 bases). Germline V gene sequence: CDR1 SGDLS, CDR2 YYNGEE. The V end was cut by 0 bases, the J end by 3 bases, with 6 bases between. This CDR3 is built from 14 residues. In DNA form, the CDR3 reads TGTGCCAGCAGCGTAGGGGGGGACACCGGGGAGCTGTTTTTT. It translates to CASSVGGDTGELFF.

This chain uses TRBV5-1 with TRBJ2-1; 10 bases are shared with TRBD1. The CDR3 covers 15 residues. After removal of 4 bases from V and 8 bases from J, the junction contained 9 bases not matched to a gene. Germline loops: CDR1 SGHRS, CDR2 YFSETQ. In DNA, the CDR3 is TGCGCCAGCAGCACAGCAGGACAGGGGGAGGATGAGCAGTTCTTC. Translating gives CASSTAGQGEDEQFF.

Concerning this clone: Other DNA sequences in the same sample also yield this CDR3. The CDR3 is CASSPRTGPNTGELFF. CDR3 coding DNA: TGTGCCAGCAGCCCCCGGACAGGCCCTAACACCGGGGAGCTGTTTTTT. V is TRBV9 and J is TRBJ2-2, with 7 bases lining up with TRBD1. V was pared by 4 bases and J by 2 bases, with 8 bases of the junction left unmatched. Germline V gives CDR1 SGDLS, CDR2 YYNGEE. The CDR3 has 16 amino acids.

The J gene is TRBJ2-1, the V gene TRBV2; TRBD2 matches at 7 bases. Germline CDR1 SNHLY, CDR2 FYNNEI. This CDR3 has 15 amino acids. V dropped 1 base and J dropped 5; count of bases not matched to a gene: 5. This CDR3 is CASSEGRDYNNEQFF. Here the CDR3 DNA reads TGTGCCAGCAGTGAAGGACGGGACTATAACAATGAGCAGTTCTTC.

The chain employs TRBV6-6 and TRBJ2-5; D is unclear. There are 13 residues in the CDR3. V lost 4 bases to trimming and J lost 1 base, with 7 bases between them. CDR1 and CDR2 (germline): MNHNY, SVGAGI (reference sequence). In nucleotides, the CDR3 is TGTGCCAGCAGTTCGCCGGGCCAAGAGACCCAGTACTTC. It yields the protein CASSSPGQETQYF.

The chain links TRBV7-3 to TRBJ2-1; D might be TRBD1 (5 bases). Germline V gene sequence: CDR1 SGHTA, CDR2 FQGTGA. CDR3 length: 13 amino acids. Trimming took 5 bases from V and 2 from J, leaving 7 bases between them. CDR3 amino acids: CASSQGAYNEQFF. In nucleotides, the CDR3 is TGTGCCAGCAGCCAGGGCGCCTACAATGAGCAGTTCTTC.

The V and J genes are TRBV30 and TRBJ2-3, with TRBD2 identical over 11 bases. Germline V lookup: CDR1 GTSNPN, CDR2 SVGIG (reference sequence). V was clipped by 2 bases and J by 5 bases; unmatched bases: 3. The CDR3 extends over 14 amino acids. CDR3: CAWSIGLAGDTQYF. DNA of the CDR3: TGTGCCTGGAGTATCGGACTAGCGGGAGATACGCAGTATTTT. Combining the CDR3 with reference TRBV30 and TRBJ2-3 gives the whole variable domain SQTIHQWPATLVQPVGSPLSLECTVEGTSNPNLYWYRQAAGRGLQLLFYSVGIGQISSEVPQNLSASRPQDRQFILSSKKLLLSDSGFYLCAWSIGLAGDTQYFGPGTRLTVL.

The chain links TRBV28 to TRBJ2-2; 8 nucleotides match TRBD1. The CDR3 is 15 residues long. CDR1 and CDR2 from the germline V gene are MDHEN and SYDVKM. The ends lost 5 bases at V and 3 bases at J; junction bases unmatched: 5. CDR3 nucleotide sequence: TGTGCCAGCAGTGGGGGACAGGCCCACACCGGGGAGCTGTTTTTT. This encodes CASSGGQAHTGELFF.

The gene calls are TRBV4-1 and TRBJ1-3, with 8 bases identical to TRBD1. CDR1 is MGHRA, CDR2 YSYEKL, per germline. CDR3 length equals 16 residues. V dropped 0 bases and J dropped 4; count of bases not matched to a gene: 5. CDR3 sequence reads: CASSQDSTGGGNTIYF. CDR3 DNA: TGCGCCAGCAGCCAAGATTCCACAGGGGGGGGAAACACCATATATTTT.

The chain joins TRBV7-3 to TRBJ2-3; 8 positions match TRBD1. The CDR3 loop spans 16 amino acids. CDR1 and CDR2 from the germline V gene are SGHTA and FQGTGA. The V and J ends lost 4 bases and 0 bases, in that order; junction bases with no gene match: 6. For the CDR3, the DNA is TGTGCCAGCAGCTCCAGGGGGCTAGGGAGCACAGATACGCAGTATTTT. Protein product: CASSSRGLGSTDTQYF.

The chain uses TRBV2 and TRBJ2-7; weak D call: TRBD2 (6 bases). V lost 6 bases to trimming and J lost 4 bases, with 19 bases between them. Germline values: CDR1 SNHLY, CDR2 FYNNEI. This CDR3 region has 15 residues. The CDR3 nucleotides read TGTGCCAGCAGCGCGGGACCCCGAGGAGGTTACGAGCAGTACTTC. The encoded protein is CASSAGPRGGYEQYF.

This clone occurred once. The genes are TRBV28 and TRBJ1-5; 7 nucleotides line up with TRBD1. CDR3 length equals 14 residues. Germline V gives CDR1 MDHEN, CDR2 SYDVKM. The V gene end was trimmed by 6 bases and the J gene end by 4 bases; junction bases not matched to a gene: 6. The CDR3, as DNA: TGTGCCAGCAGCGTCACAGGGGTAAATCAGCCCCAGCATTTT. Protein: CASSVTGVNQPQHF.

The V gene is TRBV7-3, the J gene TRBJ2-1; 9 bases are shared with TRBD2. This CDR3 is 16 amino acids long. V shed 3 bases, J shed 2 bases, and the junction held 5 bases outside the gene matches. Germline assignment: CDR1 SGHTA and CDR2 FQGTGA. The CDR3 DNA is TGTGCCAGCAGCTTGGGAACTAGCGGGCCCTACAATGAGCAGTTCTTC. This codes for CASSLGTSGPYNEQFF.

This clone has just a few counts. The chain couples TRBV9 to TRBJ2-5; 9 bases align to TRBD2. The CDR3 length is 14 residues. Germline V CDR1 and CDR2: SGDLS, YYNGEE. Trimming at V came to 2 bases and at J to 5 bases, leaving 4 bases not matched to a gene. The CDR3, as DNA: TGTGCCAGCAGCGTTAGCGGGAGTGAGGAGACCCAGTACTTC. Translating gives CASSVSGSEETQYF.

The table lists this clone with a few counts. V usage is TRBV5-4 and J usage is TRBJ2-2, with 12 bases aligning to TRBD1. From germline, CDR1 is SGHNT and CDR2 YYREEE (reference sequence). The CDR3 sequence is 16 residues long. Trimming removed 5 bases from V and 7 bases from J; junction bases left unmatched: 9. The CDR3 DNA sequence: TGTGCCAGCAGTCCTGGGGGACAGGGGGCTGGCGGGGAGCTGTTTTTT. This translates into CASSPGGQGAGGELFF.

The V gene is TRBV27, the J gene TRBJ1-5; perhaps TRBD1 as D (6 bases). The CDR3 sequence is 16 residues long. Germline assignment: CDR1 MNHEY and CDR2 SMNVEV (reference sequence). The V end lost 6 bases, the J end lost 6 bases, and 21 bases lay between the germline ends. The CDR3 DNA follows: TGTGCCAGCAGCCCGGGCCAGGGGATAGATAGTCAGCCCCAGCATTTT. Translation: CASSPGQGIDSQPQHF.

Comments on this clone: At the DNA level, this CDR3 is encoded by other sequences in the same sample as well. The rearrangement uses TRBV5-1 and TRBJ2-1, with 12 bases matching TRBD2. CDR1 is SGHRS and CDR2 is YFSETQ in the germline V gene. The length of the CDR3 is 14 residues. Trimming at V came to 3 bases and at J to 6 bases, leaving 1 base not matched to a gene. The CDR3 coding sequence is TGCGCCAGCAGCTGGACTAGCGGGACCAATGAGCAGTTCTTC. Its protein product is CASSWTSGTNEQFF.

CDR3 in DNA: TGTGCCAGCAGCAACCGGGACAGGGCCCCCTATGGCTACACCTTC. Protein sequence: CASSNRDRAPYGYTF. The chain joins TRBV28 to TRBJ1-2; 9 bases are shared with TRBD1. Germline values: CDR1 MDHEN, CDR2 SYDVKM. V shed 6 bases, J shed 4 bases, and the junction held 9 bases outside the gene matches. The CDR3 length is 15 residues.

The J gene is TRBJ2-2, the V gene TRBV5-1; D is ambiguous. Germline assignment: CDR1 SGHRS and CDR2 YFSETQ. The length of the CDR3 is 14 residues. The V and J ends lost 4 bases and 6 bases respectively, with 13 bases between them. In nucleotides, the CDR3 is TGCGCCAGCAGCCCCCTCCAGGTGTCCGGGGAGCTGTTTTTT. Translation gives CASSPLQVSGELFF.

This clone has a single count. CDR3 DNA sequence: TGTGCCAGCAGCCCGCCCCGGACAGGGTCTCCTGAGCAGTTCTTC. Protein: CASSPPRTGSPEQFF. V and J are TRBV11-3 and TRBJ2-1; TRBD1 aligns across 8 bases. CDR1 is SGHNT and CDR2 is YENEEA in the germline V gene. The CDR3 runs to 15 residues. V dropped 5 bases and J dropped 9; count of bases not matched to a gene: 12.

The chain recombines TRBV6-1 with TRBJ1-3; tentative D call: TRBD1 (5 bases). The germline CDR1 and CDR2 sequences are MNHNS and SASEGT. This CDR3 contains 14 residues. Trimming took off 4 bases at V and 2 bases at J, with 9 bases between the two ends. This CDR3 is CASSGGTPGNTIYF. The DNA of the CDR3 is TGTGCCAGCAGTGGGGGGACTCCTGGAAACACCATATATTTT.